The 16 T cell receptor beta chains below all came from one sample that was sequenced in a study of shared clonotypes between healthy human individuals. Here immunoSEQ multiplex PCR was the method, and the copy in TCRdb shows in-frame clones only, minus some. This sample has 2 million to 2.5 million clones, with around 95% found just once. Sequences were obtained from naive CD4+ T cells sorted from blood. Subset meaning: CD45RA+ positively selected. These receptors originate from a man between 18 and 29 years old in good health.

The chain has TRBV6-5 and TRBJ1-1; perhaps TRBD1 as D (5 bases). Germline V lookup: CDR1 MNHEY, CDR2 SVGAGI. The CDR3 sequence is 16 residues long. With 0 bases removed from V and 4 bases from J, the gap between germline ends came to 15 bases. The CDR3 DNA reads as TGTGCCAGCAGTTACTCGACGACCAGGGATTCCACTGAAGCTTTCTTT. Translation: CASSYSTTRDSTEAFF.

This clone was detected once. At the DNA level, this CDR3 is encoded by other sequences in the same sample as well. The rearrangement uses TRBV18 and TRBJ2-1; 12 nucleotides align to TRBD1. Germline V gene sequence: CDR1 KGHSH, CDR2 LQKENI. The CDR3 covers 15 residues. The V segment lost 6 bases and the J segment 7 bases; nucleotides outside the gene matches: 7. DNA for the CDR3: TGTGCCAGCTCGCCCGGGACAGGGGGCTCGAATGAGCAGTTCTTC. Protein sequence: CASSPGTGGSNEQFF. Looking up the rest from reference TRBV18 and TRBJ2-1 gives the full variable domain: NAGVMQNPRHLVRRRGQEARLRCSPMKGHSHVYWYRQLPEEGLKFMVYLQKENIIDESGMPKERFSAEFPKEGPSILRIQQVVRGDSAAYFCASSPGTGGSNEQFFGPGTRLTVL.

As regards this clone: Other DNA sequences in the sample encode the same CDR3. The rearrangement links TRBV30 to TRBJ2-7; D may match TRBD1 or TRBD2 (5 bases each). V dropped 0 bases and J dropped 2 bases, with 8 bases sitting between them. Germline CDR1 is GTSNPN and CDR2 is SVGIG (reference sequence). The CDR3 contains 13 residues. The CDR3 region has the DNA TGTGCCTGGAGTGTTGGGGGTCCCTACGAGCAGTACTTC. Translated, it gives CAWSVGGPYEQYF.

The V call is TRBV7-9, the J call TRBJ2-3; 8 bases map to TRBD2. CDR1 is SEHNR and CDR2 is FQNEAQ in the germline V gene (reference sequence). V shed 3 bases, J shed 2 bases, and the junction held 4 bases outside the gene matches. The CDR3 has 15 amino acids. CDR3: CASSFSGALTDTQYF. CDR3 coding DNA: TGTGCCAGCAGCTTTAGCGGGGCCCTCACAGATACGCAGTATTTT.

V gene TRBV7-9 combines with J gene TRBJ1-4; no firm D call. Trimming removed 0 bases from V and 14 bases from J, with 10 bases in between. Germline CDR1 reads SEHNR; CDR2 reads FQNEAQ (reference sequence). This CDR3 comprises 12 residues. CDR3 nucleotide sequence: TGTGCCAGCAGCTTAGCTAGCACGGGTCTGTTTTTT. It encodes CASSLASTGLFF.

In this sample, this clone turned up once. The junction and the germline gene differ at one end; a read error may be behind it. This chain uses TRBV5-1 with TRBJ1-2; 9 nucleotides agree with TRBD1. CDR1 and CDR2 from the germline V gene are SGHRS and YFSETQ. The CDR3 totals 13 residues. As DNA, the CDR3 is TGCGCCAGCAGCTCGGGACAGGGCTATAGCTACACCTTC. Its protein is CASSSGQGYSYTF.

A remark on this clone: Within the sample, other DNA sequences also encode this same CDR3. The chain combines TRBV30 with TRBJ1-1, with 7 nucleotides matching TRBD1. The V segment lost 3 bases and the J segment 1 base; nucleotides outside the gene matches: 2. Looked up from germline, CDR1 is GTSNPN and CDR2 is SVGIG (reference sequence). CDR3 size: 13 residues. This chain's CDR3 is CAWRRTGNTEAFF. CDR3 coding DNA: TGTGCCTGGAGAAGGACAGGGAACACTGAAGCTTTCTTT. Variable domain in full (rest from reference TRBV30 and TRBJ1-1): SQTIHQWPATLVQPVGSPLSLECTVEGTSNPNLYWYRQAAGRGLQLLFYSVGIGQISSEVPQNLSASRPQDRQFILSSKKLLLSDSGFYLCAWRRTGNTEAFFGQGTRLTVV.

For the CDR3, the DNA is TGTGCCAGCAGCTTGGAAACAGGGAAATCCTACGAGCAGTACTTC. Protein sequence: CASSLETGKSYEQYF. The chain has TRBV7-2 and TRBJ2-7, with a weak D call TRBD1 (6 bases). V lost 3 bases and J 1 base, leaving 13 bases between the germline ends. In germline, CDR1 is SGHTA, CDR2 FQGNSA. There are 15 residues in the CDR3.

The rearrangement links TRBV5-1 to TRBJ1-1; D call uncertain. The CDR3 length is 15 residues. V lost 4 bases, J lost 1 base, and 14 bases lay in between. Germline CDR1 SGHRS, CDR2 YFSETQ. CDR3 nucleotides: TGCGCCAGCAGCGCAGAAGGGCCAGAGAACACTGAAGCTTTCTTT. It yields the protein CASSAEGPENTEAFF.

The CDR3 region has the DNA TGTGCCAGCAGCCTAGGGTTGGGGACTAGCGGAGAAGAGACCCAGTACTTC. This translates into CASSLGLGTSGEETQYF. The chain links TRBV28 to TRBJ2-5, with 11 bases aligning to TRBD2. Trimming cost V 6 bases and J 3 bases; bases outside gene matches: 12. The CDR3 runs 17 residues. Germline V CDR1 and CDR2: MDHEN, SYDVKM.

The chain recombines TRBV5-1 with TRBJ2-3; no firm D call. V lost 4 bases to trimming and J lost 2 bases, with 14 bases between them. CDR3 length equals 15 residues. Germline values: CDR1 SGHRS, CDR2 YFSETQ. This CDR3 is CASSPNVPSTDTQYF. CDR3 nucleotide sequence: TGCGCCAGCAGCCCTAACGTGCCCTCCACAGATACGCAGTATTTT. Combining the CDR3 with reference TRBV5-1 and TRBJ2-3 gives the whole variable domain KAGVTQTPRYLIKTRGQQVTLSCSPISGHRSVSWYQQTPGQGLQFLFEYFSETQRNKGNFPGRFSGRQFSNSRSEMNVSTLELGDSALYLCASSPNVPSTDTQYFGPGTRLTVL.

This chain uses TRBV27 with TRBJ1-1, with TRBD1 identical over 7 bases. This CDR3 is 15 amino acids long. Germline loops: CDR1 MNHEY, CDR2 SMNVEV (reference sequence). Trimming cost V 6 bases and J 8 bases; bases outside gene matches: 15. CDR3 DNA sequence: TGTGCCAGCAGCACGGGACAGATCCAAGTCTCGGAAGCTTTCTTT. This encodes CASSTGQIQVSEAFF.

The sample holds one count of this clone. V is TRBV2 and J is TRBJ1-1, with D hard to call. With 2 bases removed from V and 5 bases from J, the gap between germline ends came to 3 bases. This CDR3 is 11 amino acids long. Germline V gives CDR1 SNHLY, CDR2 FYNNEI. DNA for the CDR3: TGTGCCAGCAGTGAAACAACTGAAGCTTTCTTT. Protein product: CASSETTEAFF.

The chain uses TRBV4-3 and TRBJ1-4, with a weak D call TRBD1 (5 bases). This CDR3 has 15 residues. Trimming took 3 bases from V and 6 from J, leaving 14 bases between them. CDR1 and CDR2 (germline): LGHNA, YSLEER. CDR3 sequence (DNA): TGCGCCAGCAGCCAGGGGGGAGCTGTTGATGAAAAACTGTTTTTT. Translating gives CASSQGGAVDEKLFF.

With regard to this clone: This sample also contains other DNA sequences that code for the same CDR3. This chain connects TRBV25-1 to TRBJ1-1; no reliable D call. V was shortened by 1 base and J by 1 base, with 4 bases between the two germline ends. Germline V CDR1 and CDR2: MGHDK, SYGVNS. The CDR3 length is 13 residues. The CDR3 DNA follows: TGTGCCAGCAGTGAATCGGGGAACACTGAAGCTTTCTTT. Translation: CASSESGNTEAFF.

The V and J genes are TRBV6-1 and TRBJ1-4; no firm D call. This CDR3 spans 15 amino acids. V was shortened by 1 base and J by 8 bases, with 14 bases between the two germline ends. The V gene's germline CDR1 is MNHNS and CDR2 SASEGT. Written as DNA, the CDR3 is TGTGCCAGCAGTGAAGTCAGTGCCCTTTTGGAAAAACTGTTTTTT. Its protein is CASSEVSALLEKLFF.